Each of the 31 T cell receptor beta chains below was sequenced from the same sample in a study of shared clonotypes between healthy human individuals. Produced via immunoSEQ multiplex PCR; TCRdb's table is partial and in-frame only. Of 400,000 or so clones listed, 96% are singletons. The sample consisted of memory CD8+ T cells sorted from blood. The subset is: CD45RO+ cells pooled with CCR7-negative TemRA cells. These receptor sequences come from a man aged 25 to 40 in good health.

The chain recombines TRBV4-1 with TRBJ1-5; D unresolved. The germline V and J ends were trimmed by 4 bases and 5 bases, with 15 bases remaining between them. The CDR3 totals 15 residues. From germline, CDR1 is MGHRA and CDR2 YSYEKL. CDR3 nucleotides: TGCGCCAGCAGCCCGGGGAGCATACCCGATCAGCCCCAGCATTTT. Protein sequence: CASSPGSIPDQPQHF.

This clone has a single count. This chain uses TRBV5-4 with TRBJ1-1, with 10 bases lining up with TRBD1. The CDR3 has 18 residues. Germline lookup yields CDR1 SGHNT and CDR2 YYREEE (reference sequence). J was trimmed by 4 bases and V by 0 bases; bases with no gene match: 12. CDR3 protein: CASSLARKSDRGGTEAFF. CDR3 nucleotide sequence: TGTGCCAGCAGCTTGGCGAGGAAATCGGACAGGGGGGGCACTGAAGCTTTCTTT. Supplemented by reference TRBV5-4 and TRBJ1-1, the full variable domain reads ETGVTQSPTHLIKTRGQQVTLRCSSQSGHNTVSWYQQALGQGPQFIFQYYREEENGRGNFPPRFSGLQFPNYSSELNVNALELDDSALYLCASSLARKSDRGGTEAFFGQGTRLTVV.

CDR3 sequence reads: CASSSGTNNYEQYF. Written as DNA, the CDR3 is TGCGCCAGCAGCTCCGGGACAAACAATTACGAGCAGTACTTC. The V gene is TRBV5-1, the J gene TRBJ2-7, with D possibly matching TRBD1 (6 bases). The CDR3 sequence is 14 residues long. The V and J ends lost 3 bases and 4 bases respectively, with 14 bases between them. Germline V lookup: CDR1 SGHRS, CDR2 YFSETQ.

The chain uses TRBV9 and TRBJ2-2; D not resolved. With 0 bases removed from V and 2 bases from J, the gap between germline ends came to 2 bases. This CDR3 is built from 13 residues. The germline V gene has CDR1 SGDLS and CDR2 YYNGEE. CDR3 sequence reads: CASSVENTGELFF. The DNA for the CDR3 is TGTGCCAGCAGCGTAGAAAACACCGGGGAGCTGTTTTTT.

This clone has just a few counts. This rearrangement joins TRBV7-2 to TRBJ1-2; D may be TRBD1 (6 bases). The length of the CDR3 is 13 residues. Germline V gene lookup returns CDR1 SGHTA and CDR2 FQGNSA. Trimming pared 0 bases from V and 4 bases from J, leaving 6 bases between. The DNA for the CDR3 is TGTGCCAGCAGCTTAGCAGGGGGCTATGGCTACACCTTC. Translated: CASSLAGGYGYTF. Full variable domain (rest looked up from reference TRBV7-2 and TRBJ1-2): GAGVSQSPSNKVTEKGKDVELRCDPISGHTALYWYRQSLGQGLEFLIYFQGNSAPDKSGLPSDRFSAERTGGSVSTLTIQRTQQEDSAVYLCASSLAGGYGYTFGSGTRLTVV.

This clone was observed a single time. V gene TRBV5-1 combines with J gene TRBJ2-1; D is unclear. V was pared by 2 bases and J by 1 base, with 7 bases between. The germline gives CDR1 SGHRS, CDR2 YFSETQ. The CDR3 spans 14 residues. CDR3 amino acids: CASSFLDSYNEQFF. CDR3 nucleotide sequence: TGCGCCAGCAGCTTTTTGGATTCCTACAATGAGCAGTTCTTC.

The V gene is TRBV5-6, the J gene TRBJ2-3; tentatively, D is TRBD2 (5 bases). CDR3 length: 15 residues. Germline CDR1 is SGHDT and CDR2 is YYEEEE. V lost 0 bases, J lost 0 bases, and 8 bases lay in between. For the CDR3, the DNA is TGTGCCAGCAGCTTGGCGCGGACTAGCACAGATACGCAGTATTTT. Its protein product is CASSLARTSTDTQYF.

The J gene is TRBJ1-4, the V gene TRBV28, with 8 bases fitting TRBD1. V lost 6 bases and J lost 3; bases outside the gene matches: 3. The germline V gene has CDR1 MDHEN and CDR2 SYDVKM. CDR3 size: 14 residues. CDR3 in amino acids: CASRPQGANEKLFF. The CDR3 nucleotides are TGTGCCAGCAGGCCACAGGGGGCTAATGAAAAACTGTTTTTT.

A single count supports this clone. The chain recombines TRBV6-1 with TRBJ2-2; perhaps D is TRBD1 or TRBD2 (5 bases each). Germline V gene lookup returns CDR1 MNHNS and CDR2 SASEGT. The CDR3 has 14 amino acids. The V end was cut by 3 bases, the J end by 0 bases, with 5 bases between. The CDR3 DNA is TGTGCCAGCAGTGAGGGACCGAACACCGGGGAGCTGTTTTTT. It translates to CASSEGPNTGELFF.

V gene TRBV13 combines with J gene TRBJ1-4, with 8 nucleotides matching TRBD1. This CDR3 comprises 15 residues. The V segment lost 5 bases and the J segment 7 bases; nucleotides outside the gene matches: 9. Germline CDR1 and CDR2: PRHDT and FYEKMQ (reference sequence). The CDR3 is CASSLRDRLAEKLFF. CDR3 bases: TGTGCCAGCAGCCTCCGGGACAGGCTTGCTGAAAAACTGTTTTTT. Together with reference TRBV13 and TRBJ1-4, the CDR3 gives the full variable domain: AAGVIQSPRHLIKEKRETATLKCYPIPRHDTVYWYQQGPGQDPQFLISFYEKMQSDKGSIPDRFSAQQFSDYHSELNMSSLELGDSALYFCASSLRDRLAEKLFFGSGTQLSVL.

V is TRBV4-2 and J is TRBJ2-1, with a tentative D call TRBD2 (6 bases). This CDR3 region has 16 residues. The germline V gene has CDR1 LGHNA and CDR2 YNFKEQ. V was shortened by 8 bases and J by 0 bases, with 17 bases between the two germline ends. The CDR3 here is CASRDDGTLSYNEQFF. CDR3 nucleotide sequence: TGTGCCAGCCGAGACGATGGGACTCTCTCCTACAATGAGCAGTTCTTC.

The chain links TRBV7-9 to TRBJ2-7; a weak D match, TRBD2 (6 bases). Per germline, CDR1 SEHNR and CDR2 FQNEAQ (reference sequence). V was clipped by 5 bases and J by 7 bases, with 15 bases between them. The CDR3 is 13 amino acids. The CDR3 loop is CASSRDSLGEQYF. In DNA, the CDR3 is TGTGCCAGCAGCCGGGACTCCCTGGGAGAGCAGTACTTC. The full variable domain, with the rest looked up from reference TRBV7-9 and TRBJ2-7, is DTGVSQNPRHKITKRGQNVTFRCDPISEHNRLYWYRQTLGQGPEFLTYFQNEAQLEKSRLLSDRFSAERPKGSFSTLEIQRTEQGDSAMYLCASSRDSLGEQYFGPGTRLTVT.

The gene calls are TRBV5-1 and TRBJ1-1; D not resolved. The CDR3 is 13 amino acids. Germline V lookup: CDR1 SGHRS, CDR2 YFSETQ. Trimming pared 2 bases from V and 1 base from J, leaving 6 bases between. The CDR3: CASSFNRNTEAFF. CDR3 nucleotides: TGCGCCAGCAGCTTCAACAGGAACACTGAAGCTTTCTTT.

The V call is TRBV7-2, the J call TRBJ2-1; tentatively, D is TRBD2 (6 bases). Germline V lookup: CDR1 SGHTA, CDR2 FQGNSA. Trimming took 1 base from V and 6 from J, leaving 13 bases between them. The CDR3 runs to 15 residues. The CDR3 sequence: CASSLGSRRGNEQFF. CDR3 bases: TGTGCCAGCAGCTTAGGCTCACGGCGGGGCAATGAGCAGTTCTTC.

Comment on this clone: Other nucleotide sequences in the sample specify the same CDR3. The chain couples TRBV19 to TRBJ2-2; D is unclear. The V end was cut by 7 bases, the J end by 5 bases, with 5 bases between. The CDR3 spans 11 residues. The germline V gene encodes CDR1 LNHDA and CDR2 SQIVND (reference sequence). CDR3 sequence (DNA): TGTGCCAGTAAGAATACCGGGGAGCTGTTTTTT. Translating gives CASKNTGELFF.

The V and J genes are TRBV5-1 and TRBJ2-2; D uncertain. V was pared by 1 base and J by 3 bases, with 7 bases between. This CDR3 is built from 14 residues. Germline CDR1 SGHRS, CDR2 YFSETQ. The DNA for the CDR3 is TGCGCCAGCAGCTTGATCGAAGACACCGGGGAGCTGTTTTTT. It codes for CASSLIEDTGELFF.

CDR3 DNA sequence: TGTGCCAGCAGCTCCTATCTCCTAGCGGGAGACACCTACGAGCAGTACTTC. Residues: CASSSYLLAGDTYEQYF. The chain employs TRBV11-2 and TRBJ2-7; 10 bases are shared with TRBD2. J was trimmed by 2 bases and V by 4 bases; bases with no gene match: 11. Germline values: CDR1 SGHAT, CDR2 FQNNGV. This CDR3 is 17 amino acids long.

The chain has TRBV5-1 and TRBJ1-2; no reliable D call. Germline-derived CDR1 and CDR2 are SGHRS and YFSETQ. The CDR3 totals 14 residues. Trimming took 3 bases from V and 10 from J, leaving 19 bases between them. The CDR3 region is CASSSDWAFRNYTF. The CDR3 coding sequence is TGCGCCAGCAGCTCGGACTGGGCCTTTAGGAACTACACCTTC.

V and J are TRBV4-2 and TRBJ1-3, with TRBD1 matching over 8 bases. The CDR3 loop spans 17 amino acids. In germline, CDR1 is LGHNA, CDR2 YNFKEQ. Unmatched junction bases numbered 4, after V lost 0 bases and J lost 0 bases. The CDR3 protein is CASSQDEDRASGNTIYF. The CDR3 DNA reads as TGTGCCAGCAGCCAAGATGAGGACAGGGCCTCTGGAAACACCATATATTTT.

The chain links TRBV28 to TRBJ2-7; TRBD1 is a possible D gene (6 bases). The CDR3 length is 12 residues. V gave up 7 bases and J gave up 2 bases, with 9 bases separating them. Germline lookup yields CDR1 MDHEN and CDR2 SYDVKM. CDR3 bases: TGTGCCAGCAAGGGGGTTGCCTACGAGCAGTACTTC. Translation: CASKGVAYEQYF.

V gene TRBV7-9 combines with J gene TRBJ2-7, with D possibly being TRBD1 or TRBD2 (5 bases each). V dropped 1 base and J dropped 4 bases, with 14 bases sitting between them. CDR1 is SEHNR, CDR2 FQNEAQ, per germline (reference sequence). The CDR3 extends over 15 amino acids. In DNA, the CDR3 is TGTGCCAGCAGCTTAGTCGGGGACCCTGCTTACGAGCAGTACTTC. This encodes CASSLVGDPAYEQYF.

The rearrangement joins TRBV7-6 to TRBJ2-1, with 11 bases that match TRBD2. Germline V lookup: CDR1 SGHVS, CDR2 FNYEAQ. The CDR3 has 14 residues. V trimming: 1 base; J trimming: 7 bases; junction bases outside the gene matches: 0. The CDR3 sequence is CASSLGLAGNEQFF. The CDR3, as DNA: TGTGCCAGCAGCTTAGGACTAGCGGGAAATGAGCAGTTCTTC.

This chain uses TRBV6-6 with TRBJ2-7; the D is unclear. The CDR3 contains 14 residues. Trimming cost V 0 bases and J 2 bases, with 8 bases left between them. Per the germline V gene, CDR1 is MNHNY and CDR2 is SVGAGI (reference sequence). The CDR3 here is CASSYSTSTYEQYF. The CDR3 DNA follows: TGTGCCAGCAGTTACTCGACAAGTACCTACGAGCAGTACTTC.

This chain links TRBV11-2 with TRBJ2-3; TRBD2 aligns across 8 bases. Germline CDR1 SGHAT, CDR2 FQNNGV. V shed 6 bases, J shed 6 bases, and the junction held 8 bases outside the gene matches. The CDR3 extends over 14 amino acids. CDR3 sequence reads: CASSTSGGSDTQYF. The CDR3 DNA reads TGTGCCAGCAGTACTAGCGGAGGTTCTGATACGCAGTATTTT.

As concerns this clone: In the same sample, other DNA sequences code for this CDR3. V usage is TRBV5-4 and J usage is TRBJ2-7; either TRBD1 or TRBD2 may fit D (5 bases each). The CDR3 spans 14 residues. Germline V CDR1 and CDR2: SGHNT, YYREEE (reference sequence). V lost 1 base and J 3 bases, leaving 11 bases between the germline ends. This CDR3 is CASSLSGSSYEQYF. The CDR3 nucleotides read TGTGCCAGCAGCTTGTCAGGGAGCAGCTACGAGCAGTACTTC.

V gene TRBV28 combines with J gene TRBJ1-1; tentatively, D is TRBD1 (5 bases). V lost 2 bases to trimming and J lost 4 bases, with 8 bases between them. The CDR3 is made up of 13 amino acids. Germline V CDR1 and CDR2: MDHEN, SYDVKM. The DNA for the CDR3 is TGTGCCAGCAGTTTAGGGGGTCCCACTGAAGCTTTCTTT. Amino acids: CASSLGGPTEAFF.

The V and J genes are TRBV6-5 and TRBJ2-1, with D perhaps matching TRBD2 (6 bases). Germline values: CDR1 MNHEY, CDR2 SVGAGI. V lost 8 bases to trimming and J lost 1 base, with 9 bases between them. This CDR3 comprises 13 residues. CDR3 amino acids: CASGRGSYNEQFF. The CDR3 DNA sequence: TGTGCCAGCGGCCGGGGGTCCTACAATGAGCAGTTCTTC.

The genes are TRBV5-1 and TRBJ1-1; TRBD1 matches 7 bases. V lost 5 bases, J lost 10 bases, and 8 bases stayed unmatched. Per germline, CDR1 SGHRS and CDR2 YFSETQ. The CDR3 length is 12 residues. The CDR3 sequence: CASRSPDRVAFF. In nucleotides, the CDR3 is TGCGCCAGCAGATCCCCCGACAGGGTAGCTTTCTTT.

V usage is TRBV7-9 and J usage is TRBJ1-2; no clear D. With 1 base removed from V and 2 bases from J, the gap between germline ends came to 8 bases. Germline CDR1 SEHNR, CDR2 FQNEAQ (reference sequence). The CDR3 is made up of 14 amino acids. The CDR3 DNA sequence: TGTGCCAGCAGCTTAGTGGGGAGAAACTATGGCTACACCTTC. Translation gives CASSLVGRNYGYTF.

This chain uses TRBV2 with TRBJ2-1; TRBD2 matches at 10 bases. CDR1 is SNHLY and CDR2 is FYNNEI in the germline V gene. J gave up 4 bases and V 2 bases, and 5 bases lay outside the gene matches. CDR3 size: 16 residues. Here the CDR3 DNA reads TGTGCCAGCAGTGAATTGGCTAGCGGGAGTTACAATGAGCAGTTCTTC. Protein sequence: CASSELASGSYNEQFF.

For the CDR3, the DNA is TGTGCCATTCCGGACAGCTATGGCTACACCTTC. Its translation is CAIPDSYGYTF. The V call is TRBV10-3, the J call TRBJ1-2, with D tentatively TRBD1 (6 bases). CDR3 length: 11 residues. Per the germline V gene, CDR1 is ENHRY and CDR2 is SYGVKD. Trimming took 9 bases from V and 4 from J, leaving 9 bases between them.